This T cell receptor (beta chain) appears in the sequencing data of a study of blood T cell repertoires in COVID-19. Background on the study: Donors in the United States, Italy and Spain gave samples during acute or convalescent COVID-19. T cells, B-cell-depleted T cells, or PBMCs provided the cDNA or gDNA that served as material.

In the original workflow: Estimates of nucleated cell counts were drawn from the amplification of reference gene primers. Some clones are missing from TCRdb's copy, which holds only in-frame ones; the method was immunoSEQ multiplex PCR. V, J and clone size are those of that table, while D and trimming were read from the DNA. The sample holds some 70,000 clones, roughly 80% seen once. This CDR3 is built from 16 residues. The germline V gene encodes CDR1 SGHDT and CDR2 YYEEEE. With 3 bases removed from V and 4 bases from J, the gap between germline ends came to 17 bases. The chain links TRBV5-6 to TRBJ2-1, with a possible D match to TRBD1 (6 bases). This clonotype originated in a woman in her forties or fifties with acute or convalescent COVID-19. Input material: peripheral blood. CDR3 bases: TGTGCCAGCAGCTCGGGCTACGGGACAAAGTACAATGAGCAGTTCTTC. It translates to CASSSGYGTKYNEQFF.